The 17 T cell receptor beta chains reported below all come from one sample, sequenced in a study of human T cells and chemical hapten exposure (dated by TCRdb to the early 2020s). Preparation of the library involved RACE. The sequencer was a NextSeq 500. TCRdb reworked the public reads: Q25 trimming with fastp, MiXCR clone assembly, productive beta chains retained. Entries are consolidated by CDR3 protein sequence, retaining the most common genes and DNA. For this sample the table gives 85,000 to 120,000 distinct CDR3 sequences, of which around 12% were detected only once. The ten largest make up about 1.6% of the sample. Explained via the paper, the time point label denotes: pre-sensitization, week 0. Explained via the paper, the treatment or condition label denotes: therapeutic diphenylcyclopropenone sensitization with weekly scalp DPC. This specimen was whole blood, taken in connection with sensitization to the hapten diphenylcyclopropenone (DPC). All receptors derive from a woman between 50 and 59 years old with alopecia areata. Some clones in this sample may be carry-over from other donors' samples.

In this sample, this clonotype turned up a few times. The genes are TRBV12-3 or TRBV12-4 and TRBJ2-3, with 10 bases matching TRBD1. The length of the CDR3 is 15 residues. Trimming removed 6 bases from V and 4 bases from J; junction bases left unmatched: 7. DNA for the CDR3: TGTGCCAGCAGCACCCGGACAGGGGGATCAGATACGCAGTATTTT. Translation gives CASSTRTGGSDTQYF.

The V gene is TRBV20-1, the J gene TRBJ2-2; possible D gene TRBD1, 5 bases. V was clipped by 4 bases and J by 4 bases, with 10 bases between them. This CDR3 spans 13 amino acids. Germline V gene data show CDR1 as DFQATT and CDR2 as SNEGSKA (reference sequence). The CDR3 loop reads CSAIRQPTGELFF. The CDR3 nucleotides are TGCAGTGCTATCAGACAGCCCACCGGGGAGCTGTTTTTT.

The chain has TRBV6-5 and TRBJ2-1, with 10 nucleotides matching TRBD1. Germline CDR1 and CDR2: MNHEY and SVGAGI. J gave up 3 bases and V 4 bases, and 3 bases lay outside the gene matches. The CDR3 is 15 amino acids. The CDR3, as DNA: TGTGCCAGCAGTTGGGACAGGGGAAACTACAATGAGCAGTTCTTC. Its translation is CASSWDRGNYNEQFF.

At least ten counts were recorded for this clonotype. The chain is built from TRBV4-3 and TRBJ1-6; TRBD1 matches at 8 bases. The CDR3 is made up of 15 amino acids. The germline V gene has CDR1 LGHNA and CDR2 YSLEER. J was trimmed by 11 bases and V by 0 bases; bases with no gene match: 6. CDR3 bases: TGCGCCAGCAGCCAAGACAGGGGGCGCTTTGCACCCCTCCACTTT. It translates to CASSQDRGRFAPLHF.

V usage is TRBV19 and J usage is TRBJ1-1, with D possibly matching TRBD1 (5 bases). The CDR3 spans 14 residues. CDR1 LNHDA and CDR2 SQIVND come from the germline V gene (reference sequence). V lost 7 bases to trimming and J lost 3 bases, with 15 bases between them. The CDR3 DNA sequence: TGTGCCAGTATGCGGGGGTATTGGGACACTGAAGCTTTCTTT. It codes for CASMRGYWDTEAFF.

This clonotype has a handful of counts. V and J are TRBV20-1 and TRBJ2-7; 10 bases are shared with TRBD2. Germline CDR1 DFQATT, CDR2 SNEGSKA (reference sequence). Unmatched junction bases numbered 5, after V lost 3 bases and J lost 3 bases. The CDR3 has 14 amino acids. In nucleotides, the CDR3 is TGCAGTGCTAGGCGGACTAGCGGAAGCTACGAGCAGTACTTC. Amino acid sequence: CSARRTSGSYEQYF.

This clonotype was counted between two and nine times. The chain joins TRBV29-1 to TRBJ2-1; the D call may be TRBD1 or TRBD2 (6 bases each). The CDR3 totals 11 residues. Germline V gene lookup returns CDR1 SQVTM and CDR2 ANQGSEA. V was trimmed by 7 bases and J by 10 bases, leaving 14 bases between them. DNA of the CDR3: TGCAGCGCCCGGGGGCAGGGGGAGCAGTTCTTC. It codes for CSARGQGEQFF.

This clonotype was found a few times. The rearrangement uses TRBV5-1 and TRBJ2-5; possible D gene TRBD2, 7 bases. CDR3 length equals 15 residues. From germline, CDR1 is SGHRS and CDR2 YFSETQ. V was cut by 0 bases and J by 5 bases, with 14 bases left in between. The CDR3 sequence: CASSLGPGGDETQYF. The CDR3 DNA reads TGCGCCAGCAGCTTGGGTCCGGGGGGCGACGAGACCCAGTACTTC. The variable domain in full, with the rest retrieved from reference TRBV5-1 and TRBJ2-5, is KAGVTQTPRYLIKTRGQQVTLSCSPISGHRSVSWYQQTPGQGLQFLFEYFSETQRNKGNFPGRFSGRQFSNSRSEMNVSTLELGDSALYLCASSLGPGGDETQYFGPGTRLLVL.

The chain couples TRBV29-1 to TRBJ1-1; TRBD1 agrees at 8 bases. The V and J ends lost 6 bases and 6 bases, in that order; junction bases with no gene match: 9. CDR1 and CDR2 from the germline V gene are SQVTM and ANQGSEA. The CDR3 contains 13 residues. Here the CDR3 reads CSVDRQGLAEAFF. CDR3 DNA: TGCAGCGTAGACAGACAGGGGTTAGCTGAAGCTTTCTTT.

The rearrangement uses TRBV28 and TRBJ2-7, with a tentative D call TRBD1 (5 bases). Germline loops: CDR1 MDHEN, CDR2 SYDVKM. The CDR3 runs to 14 residues. V was cut by 5 bases and J by 5 bases, with 16 bases left in between. Here the CDR3 reads CASSGALPPNEQYF. DNA for the CDR3: TGTGCCAGCAGTGGGGCACTTCCGCCCAACGAGCAGTACTTC.

This chain links TRBV6-2 or TRBV6-3 with TRBJ1-5; D gene ambiguous. Between the trimmed V and J ends, which lost 2 bases and 0 bases, there was a span of 5 bases. The germline gives CDR1 MNHEY, CDR2 SVGEGT. The CDR3 runs 14 residues. CDR3 region: CASSYTYSNQPQHF. CDR3 bases: TGTGCCAGCAGTTACACATATAGCAATCAGCCCCAGCATTTT.

This clonotype appeared a few times. V and J are TRBV28 and TRBJ1-1; tentative D call: TRBD1 (5 bases). V lost 4 bases and J 4 bases, leaving 16 bases between the germline ends. Germline V gene lookup returns CDR1 MDHEN and CDR2 SYDVKM. The CDR3 has 15 residues. The CDR3 sequence: CASSSPAGGGTEAFF. CDR3 coding DNA: TGTGCCAGCAGTTCCCCAGCTGGGGGGGGCACTGAAGCTTTCTTT.

This clonotype appeared many times. The chain uses TRBV10-1 and TRBJ2-2; D not certain. The V end lost 9 bases, the J end lost 2 bases, and 16 bases lay between the germline ends. The CDR3 has 15 amino acids. The germline V gene encodes CDR1 WNHNN and CDR2 SYGVQD (reference sequence). The chain's CDR3 is CASSSGSFNTGELFF. The CDR3 DNA is TGCGCCAGTTCAAGTGGTTCCTTTAACACCGGGGAGCTGTTTTTT.

Many counts were recorded for this clonotype. CDR3 region: CASSLDKGQLEQYF. The DNA of the CDR3 is TGTGCCAGCAGCTTAGACAAGGGACAGTTGGAGCAGTACTTC. V usage is TRBV11-2 and J usage is TRBJ2-7; 7 bases are shared with TRBD1. Trimming cost V 0 bases and J 7 bases; bases outside gene matches: 6. Germline V gene sequence: CDR1 SGHAT, CDR2 FQNNGV. The CDR3 extends over 14 amino acids. Looking up the rest from reference TRBV11-2 and TRBJ2-7 gives the full variable domain: EAGVAQSPRYKIIEKRQSVAFWCNPISGHATLYWYQQILGQGPKLLIQFQNNGVVDDSQLPKDRFSAERLKGVDSTLKIQPAKLEDSAVYLCASSLDKGQLEQYFGPGTRLTVT.

The CDR3 is CASSSLAGGLNEQFF. CDR3 nucleotides: TGTGCCAGCAGCTCTTTAGCGGGGGGGCTGAATGAGCAGTTCTTC. The chain carries TRBV7-2 and TRBJ2-1; TRBD2 matches 11 bases. This CDR3 has 15 residues. Germline V gene lookup returns CDR1 SGHTA and CDR2 FQGNSA. V shed 4 bases and J 7 bases; nucleotides not matched to a gene: 6.

This sequence joins TRBV12-2 and TRBJ1-5; no DNA check was done on the table's D call, TRBD1. TRBV12-2 is noted as a pseudogene. CDR3 length: 15 amino acids. CDR3 residues: CASRFTGTGDQPQHF. Here the CDR3 DNA reads TGTGCAAGTCGCTTCACCGGGACAGGGGATCAGCCCCAGCATTTT.

Ten or more counts support this clonotype. The genes are TRBV27 and TRBJ2-7, with TRBD1 matching 7 bases. Germline V gene sequence: CDR1 MNHEY, CDR2 SMNVEV (reference sequence). V dropped 5 bases and J dropped 0; count of bases not matched to a gene: 7. This CDR3 comprises 15 residues. The DNA of the CDR3 is TGTGCCAGCAGTCAGACAGGGCCGGTCTCCTACGAGCAGTACTTC. Encoded protein: CASSQTGPVSYEQYF.